This is a list of T cell receptor beta chains from one sample in a study of CD8 T cells in ankylosing spondylitis. TCRdb re-analysed the 5' RACE reads in MiXCR, keeping a single row per CDR3 protein. In the table there are roughly 700,000 distinct CDR3 sequences, 15% to 20% of which are singletons. Sequencing input: blood, either unsorted or a sorted T cell fraction (not recorded which). Receptors originate from a male donor with ankylosing spondylitis. The CDR3 runs from the conserved cysteine through the conserved F or W. The D gene is left open where the match is weak. Expanded clones get a size class; other rows say once, few or many, or leave the size out.

j_gene,abundance,v_gene,d_gene,CDR3nt,CDR3aa
TRBJ1-1,few,TRBV15,-,TGTGCCACCAGCAGAGCACCCTTGTGGGGGGCTTCTCAAGCTTTCTTT,CATSRAPLWGASQAFF
TRBJ2-7,few,TRBV24-1,-,TGTGCCACCAGTGACCCCAACTCCTACGAGCAGTACTTC,CATSDPNSYEQYF
TRBJ2-1,-,TRBV10-3,TRBD2,TGTGCCATCAGTGATCTCGGACTAGCGGGAGGTGGTAATGAGCAGTTCTTC,CAISDLGLAGGGNEQFF
TRBJ1-1,-,TRBV5-1,TRBD1,TGCGCCAGCACCCCCAGGGGGCAGGGTGACCCGAACACTGAAGCTTTCTTT,CASTPRGQGDPNTEAFF
TRBJ1-4,-,TRBV2,-,TGTGCCAGCAGTGGACGCGGCGTTTGGGAAAAACTGTTTTTT,CASSGRGVWEKLFF
TRBJ1-2,few,TRBV12-3/TRBV12-4,TRBD1,TGTGCCAGCAGCCCCTGGGGACAGAGCTTCTATGGCTACACCTTC,CASSPWGQSFYGYTF
TRBJ2-1,few,TRBV10-3,TRBD2,TGTGCCATCAGTGAGCGTTTAGGGGAGGGTCACAATGAGCAGTTCTTC,CAISERLGEGHNEQFF
TRBJ2-7,-,TRBV5-1,TRBD2,TGCGCCAGCAGCCCGACAGGAGCGGGAGTATTAGACGAGCAGTACTTC,CASSPTGAGVLDEQYF
TRBJ2-1,few,TRBV7-8,-,TGTGCCAGCAGCCAATACCCGGGCGGGATGGACAATGAGCAGTTCTTC,CASSQYPGGMDNEQFF
TRBJ2-7,-,TRBV20-1,TRBD2,TGCAGTGCTAAACTAGCGGGATTCAACTACGAGCAGTACTTC,CSAKLAGFNYEQYF
TRBJ2-7,-,TRBV29-1,-,TGCAGCGTTGGGGAGGACACGAGCTACGAGCAGTACTTC,CSVGEDTSYEQYF
TRBJ1-1,many,TRBV3-1,-,TGTGCCAGCAGCCACGGGGGCCACACTGAAGCTTTCTTT,CASSHGGHTEAFF
TRBJ2-1,-,TRBV12-3/TRBV12-4,TRBD1,TGTGCCAGCAGGCTGGACAGGGTTTACAATGAGCAGTTCTTC,CASRLDRVYNEQFF
TRBJ2-1,-,TRBV20-1,-,TGCAGTGCTAGAGATCGGGGGCAGGGCTCCTACAATGAGCAGTTCTTC,CSARDRGQGSYNEQFF
TRBJ2-2,-,TRBV6-5,TRBD1,TGTGCCAGCAGTTACATACAGGGGTCCGGGGAGCTGTTTTTT,CASSYIQGSGELFF
TRBJ2-1,-,TRBV14,-,TGTGCCAGCAGCCAAATGACTGGGCCGTACAATGAGCAGTTCTTC,CASSQMTGPYNEQFF
TRBJ1-3,few,TRBV4-1,-,TGCGCCAGCAGCCAAGACGGGCAGGGGTACGGAAACACCATATATTTT,CASSQDGQGYGNTIYF
TRBJ2-4,few,TRBV7-9,-,TGTGCCAGCAGCTTAGATGCAGCAAACATTCAGTACTTC,CASSLDAANIQYF
TRBJ2-1,many,TRBV29-1,TRBD2,TGCCTCGGGACTAGCGGGAGGGGCAATGAGCAGTTCTTC,CLGTSGRGNEQFF
TRBJ2-3,-,TRBV5-1,TRBD1,TGCGCCAGCAGCCCCGGGACAGTTGTCACAGATACGCAGTATTTT,CASSPGTVVTDTQYF
TRBJ1-2,-,TRBV20-1,-,TGCAGTGCTCCGGTAGGAGGCTATGGCTACACCTTC,CSAPVGGYGYTF
TRBJ2-3,few,TRBV20-1,-,TGCAGTGCCCGAACTCTCACAGATACGCAGTATTTT,CSARTLTDTQYF
TRBJ2-7,few,TRBV7-9,-,TGTGCCAGCAGCCACCCTGTCCACGAGCAGTACTTC,CASSHPVHEQYF
TRBJ2-7,-,TRBV5-1,-,TGCGCCAGCAGCTTGCCCAACTTAGGGGAGCAGTACTTC,CASSLPNLGEQYF
TRBJ2-1,few,TRBV18,TRBD1,TGTGCCAGCTCACCACCCGGGACAGGGGCCTACAATGAGCAGTTCTTC,CASSPPGTGAYNEQFF
TRBJ2-2,-,TRBV20-1,TRBD2,TGCAGTGCTAGGCCTAGCGGCCTCACCGGGGAGCTGTTTTTT,CSARPSGLTGELFF
TRBJ2-7,many,TRBV5-1,-,TGCGCCAGCAGCTTGGAACAGAACTCCTACGAGCAGTACTTC,CASSLEQNSYEQYF
TRBJ2-3,many,TRBV12-3/TRBV12-4,TRBD2,TGTGCCAGCAGTAGTAGCGGGACCGCAGATACGCAGTATTTT,CASSSSGTADTQYF
TRBJ2-7,-,TRBV20-1,TRBD1,TGCAGTGCTAGAAGGACAGGGACCTACGAGCAGTACTTC,CSARRTGTYEQYF
TRBJ2-7,-,TRBV10-3,-,TGTGCCATCAGAACGGGGAGCTCCTACGAGCAGTACTTC,CAIRTGSSYEQYF
TRBJ2-7,few,TRBV4-3,TRBD2,TGCGCCAGCAGCCAAGATGTAGGGCTAGCGGGAGGTGGTGAGCAGTACTTC,CASSQDVGLAGGGEQYF
TRBJ1-1,-,TRBV20-1,-,TGCAGTGCTCGGGACGGAAAAGCTTTCTTT,CSARDGKAFF
TRBJ2-1,few,TRBV29-1,TRBD2,TGCAGCGTCCTCGGACTAGCGGGAGAACCGTACAATGAGCAGTTCTTC,CSVLGLAGEPYNEQFF
TRBJ2-2,-,TRBV12-3/TRBV12-4,TRBD2,TGTGCCAGCAGTTTAGCTCCGGGACTAGCGGGGGGCGGAACCGGGGAGCTGTTTTTT,CASSLAPGLAGGGTGELFF
TRBJ2-5,-,TRBV7-2,-,TGTGCCAGCAGCTCAGATAGGGTGAGAAGGCAAGAGACCCAGTACTTC,CASSSDRVRRQETQYF
TRBJ2-1,few,TRBV5-1,TRBD1,TGCGCCAGCAGCTTGGATACAGACCGGGACAGGATTTACAATGAGCAGTTCTTC,CASSLDTDRDRIYNEQFF
TRBJ2-2,-,TRBV6-1,TRBD2,TGTGCCAGCAGAATGAGAGCGGGAGATTCACCCGGGGAGCTGTTTTTT,CASRMRAGDSPGELFF
TRBJ2-1,many,TRBV5-1,-,TGTGCCAGCAGTTTAGTCTCCAATGAGCAGTTCTTC,CASSLVSNEQFF
TRBJ2-1,-,TRBV7-9,-,TGTGCCAGCAGCTGGATGGTGGTTGAGCAGTTCTTC,CASSWMVVEQFF
TRBJ2-3,-,TRBV27,-,TGTGCCAGCAGTCCCCGGGACGGCACAGATACGCAGTATTTT,CASSPRDGTDTQYF
TRBJ1-1,-,TRBV5-1,-,TGCGCCAGCAGCTTGGTCGGGACGCCGGGGACTGAAGCTTTCTTT,CASSLVGTPGTEAFF
TRBJ1-5,-,TRBV15,-,TGTGCCACCAGCAGAGATTGGGGGTCCGATCAGCCCCAGCATTTT,CATSRDWGSDQPQHF
TRBJ2-7,many,TRBV5-5,TRBD1,TGTGCCAGCAGCTTCGGGGCCCTCGGACAGGGTATTGACGAGCAGTACTTC,CASSFGALGQGIDEQYF
TRBJ2-7,-,TRBV6-5,TRBD2,TGTGCCAGCAGTTACACAGTAGCGGGGGGTTCCTACGAGCAGTACTTC,CASSYTVAGGSYEQYF
TRBJ2-1,many,TRBV5-1,TRBD1,TGCGCCAGCAGCCTAACAGGGGGCCAATACAATGAGCAGTTCTTC,CASSLTGGQYNEQFF
TRBJ2-3,-,TRBV25-1,TRBD1,TGTGCCAGCCAGGGACAGGGCATTTATACGCAGTATTTT,CASQGQGIYTQYF
TRBJ1-3,-,TRBV9,-,TGTGCCAGCAGCGAGGGGACGGGGACTGGAAACACCATATATTTT,CASSEGTGTGNTIYF
TRBJ2-7,-,TRBV29-1,-,TGCAGCGTTGTGGGGTGGCATAACGAGCAGTACTTC,CSVVGWHNEQYF
TRBJ2-2,few,TRBV5-6,-,TGTGCCAGCAGCTTGGTGGCGAACACCGGGGAGCTGTTTTTT,CASSLVANTGELFF
TRBJ1-2,few,TRBV15,-,TGTGCCACCAGCACTGGGGGCAACTATGGCTACACCTTC,CATSTGGNYGYTF
TRBJ2-3,few,TRBV28,TRBD2,TGTGCCAGCAGTTACCTAGCGGGGGATAGAAATACGCAGTATTTT,CASSYLAGDRNTQYF
TRBJ2-3,-,TRBV4-3,-,TGCGCCAGCAGCCAAGATCTTATTAGGACGCAGTATTTT,CASSQDLIRTQYF
TRBJ2-4,-,TRBV20-1,-,TGCAGTGCTAGAGATTCCCTAGCCAAAAACATTCAGTACTTC,CSARDSLAKNIQYF
TRBJ2-7,-,TRBV4-3,-,TGCGCCAGCAGCCAAGATGGCCAGTACGGCGAGCAGTACTTC,CASSQDGQYGEQYF
TRBJ1-3,few,TRBV6-2/TRBV6-3,-,TGTGCCAGCACCCTAGATGGGAATGCCTCTGGAAACACCATATATTTT,CASTLDGNASGNTIYF
TRBJ1-4,many,TRBV6-5,-,TGTGCCAGCAGTTCCTTCACAGGGAAGGGTGAAAAACTGTTTTTT,CASSSFTGKGEKLFF
TRBJ2-7,-,TRBV27,TRBD2,TGTGCCAGCAGGACTAGCCTAGCCTCGAGCTCCTACGAGCAGTACTTC,CASRTSLASSSYEQYF
TRBJ2-4,-,TRBV5-1,-,TGCGCCAGCAGCTTGGAGGTGGGGGCTAGCGAAACAGCCAAAAACATTCAGTACTTC,CASSLEVGASETAKNIQYF
TRBJ1-1,few,TRBV12-3/TRBV12-4,-,TGTGCCAGCCGAAGGTACACTGAAGCTTTCTTT,CASRRYTEAFF